The text below deals with one TCR beta chain. The CDR3 is 16 residues long. The ends were cut back, 4 bases at V and 0 bases at J, with 12 bases in the middle. The germline CDR1 and CDR2 sequences are MGHRA and YSYEKL. The sample is drawn from a study of chemoradiotherapy in HPV16-positive cancers. Measured with immunoSEQ multiplex PCR; TCRdb has only the in-frame clones, and not every one. The table has under 15,000 clones, roughly four fifths seen once; the top ten hold 0.9% to 1.2%. Sampling took place from a patient who underwent chemoradiotherapy. The J gene is TRBJ1-4, the V gene TRBV4-1; D gene ambiguous. The source of this sequence is a human donor with HPV-associated anogenital cancer. CDR3 bases: TGCGCCAGCAGCCCCCGAGGGCTCTCAACTAATGAAAAACTGTTTTTT. Protein product: CASSPRGLSTNEKLFF.